Listed here is a single T cell receptor (beta chain). These data come from a study of CD8 T cells in Susac syndrome. This CDR3 is built from 15 residues. V lost 2 bases, J lost 0 bases, and 11 bases lay in between. Germline-derived CDR1 and CDR2 are SGHDN and FVKESK. Random hexamers were used to reverse transcribe an amount of roughly 0.5 to 1 ug RNA. immunoSEQ multiplex PCR amplified TCR beta CDR3 across 54 Vbeta, 13 Jbeta. TCRdb re-analysed the immunoSEQ multiplex PCR reads in MiXCR, keeping a single row per CDR3 protein. This sample carries 100,000 to 110,000 distinct CDR3 sequences, roughly 96% of them seen once, and the ten largest clones take around 0.3%. TEMRA cells were enriched by FACS, while CD8+ and CD4+ T cells were obtained through a negative isolation that was performed magnetically.

The TCR originated in a human donor with Susac syndrome. The V call is TRBV14, the J call TRBJ2-7; a weak D match, TRBD2 (7 bases). Sequencing was done on a sample of CD8+ T cells from PBMCs. The CDR3 coding sequence is TGTGCCAGCAGCCAAAGGGGGGGCTTCTCCTACGAGCAGTACTTC. Encoded protein: CASSQRGGFSYEQYF.